This is a list of T cell receptor beta chains from one sample in a study of T cell repertoires in cytomegalovirus infection. One entry per CDR3 protein, called by TCRdb with MiXCR from the reads. In the table there are 250,000 to 300,000 distinct CDR3 sequences, around 25% of which are singletons. Sequencing used PBMCs. The receptor set was obtained from a human donor in good health (CMV status not recorded). Some clones in this sample may be carry-over from other donors' samples. Each CDR3 is given with its conserved first and last residue.

CDR3aa: CASSRWGRGAKNIQYF
v_gene: TRBV7-8
j_gene: TRBJ2-4

CDR3aa: CSAIRRETEAFF
v_gene: TRBV20-1
j_gene: TRBJ1-1

CDR3aa: CASNTLRGLSPRSEQYF
v_gene: TRBV28
j_gene: TRBJ2-7

CDR3aa: CASSLSGFNQPQHF
v_gene: TRBV7-2
j_gene: TRBJ1-5

CDR3aa: CASSRRIQETQYF
v_gene: TRBV7-2
j_gene: TRBJ2-5

CDR3aa: CSASPSESSSYEQYF
v_gene: TRBV20-1
j_gene: TRBJ2-7

CDR3aa: CASSISGGSQFF
v_gene: TRBV19
j_gene: TRBJ2-1

CDR3aa: CSVTRLNTEAFF
v_gene: TRBV29-1
j_gene: TRBJ1-1

CDR3aa: CASSLEALTEAFF
v_gene: TRBV7-2
j_gene: TRBJ1-1

CDR3aa: CASRGKTQYF
v_gene: TRBV12-3/TRBV12-4
j_gene: TRBJ2-5

CDR3aa: CASSLPEDYEQYF
v_gene: TRBV7-9
j_gene: TRBJ2-7

CDR3aa: CASSEGGDTGELFF
v_gene: TRBV5-1
j_gene: TRBJ2-2

CDR3aa: CASSWGLAGSSGANVLTF
v_gene: TRBV5-1
j_gene: TRBJ2-6

CDR3aa: CASSLGTAPQETQYF
v_gene: TRBV7-2
j_gene: TRBJ2-5

CDR3aa: CASRDQGASTGELFF
v_gene: TRBV5-1
j_gene: TRBJ2-2

CDR3aa: CATHMEVGEKLFF
v_gene: TRBV7-2
j_gene: TRBJ1-4

CDR3aa: CSVDPSVWNTEAFF
v_gene: TRBV29-1
j_gene: TRBJ1-1

CDR3aa: CASHRATTNEKLFF
v_gene: TRBV7-2
j_gene: TRBJ1-4

CDR3aa: CSVEDQGLAGGLNSYNEQFF
v_gene: TRBV29-1
j_gene: TRBJ2-1

CDR3aa: CASRNPQGAGYSPLHF
v_gene: TRBV28
j_gene: TRBJ1-6

CDR3aa: CASTPVRNTGELFF
v_gene: TRBV7-3
j_gene: TRBJ2-2

CDR3aa: CASSLFIIGGDTEAFF
v_gene: TRBV7-9
j_gene: TRBJ1-1

CDR3aa: CASSRRDRQYF
v_gene: TRBV7-2
j_gene: TRBJ2-3

CDR3aa: CASSPGTGGGYGYTF
v_gene: TRBV7-2
j_gene: TRBJ1-2

CDR3aa: CATTSGSERETQYF
v_gene: TRBV7-9
j_gene: TRBJ2-5

CDR3aa: CASSTRTPYEQYF
v_gene: TRBV7-2
j_gene: TRBJ2-7

CDR3aa: CASRGRQGYEQYF
v_gene: TRBV7-2
j_gene: TRBJ2-7

CDR3aa: CSVSGGGESSQYF
v_gene: TRBV29-1
j_gene: TRBJ2-5

CDR3aa: CASSLGGQQETQYF
v_gene: TRBV7-2
j_gene: TRBJ2-5

CDR3aa: CASSLAESDTQYF
v_gene: TRBV7-2
j_gene: TRBJ2-3

CDR3aa: CASSLAVGSSSYNEQFF
v_gene: TRBV7-9
j_gene: TRBJ2-1

CDR3aa: CASSLEVIPAADTQYF
v_gene: TRBV7-2
j_gene: TRBJ2-3

CDR3aa: CSATGGSSYNEQFF
v_gene: TRBV20-1
j_gene: TRBJ2-1

CDR3aa: CASSFAGKNVLTF
v_gene: TRBV5-6
j_gene: TRBJ2-6

CDR3aa: CSVDSGNTYEQYF
v_gene: TRBV29-1
j_gene: TRBJ2-7

CDR3aa: CSGLLYSQSTDTQYF
v_gene: TRBV29-1
j_gene: TRBJ2-3

CDR3aa: CASRGYHNEQFF
v_gene: TRBV3-1
j_gene: TRBJ2-1

CDR3aa: CASSLGSGTSGTDTQYF
v_gene: TRBV7-6
j_gene: TRBJ2-3

CDR3aa: CASSGTSGINEQFF
v_gene: TRBV2
j_gene: TRBJ2-1

CDR3aa: CASRGLRKETQYF
v_gene: TRBV27
j_gene: TRBJ2-5

CDR3aa: CASSRDGTGTYEQYF
v_gene: TRBV7-6
j_gene: TRBJ2-7

CDR3aa: CASSPRDMNTEAFF
v_gene: TRBV5-1
j_gene: TRBJ1-1

CDR3aa: CASSFTSRAFF
v_gene: TRBV28
j_gene: TRBJ1-1

CDR3aa: CSARRGSYNEQFF
v_gene: TRBV29-1
j_gene: TRBJ2-1

CDR3aa: CASSGGGSRPYEQYF
v_gene: TRBV6-5
j_gene: TRBJ2-7

CDR3aa: CASGSSGANVLTF
v_gene: TRBV2
j_gene: TRBJ2-6

CDR3aa: CASSEGPTLASQYF
v_gene: TRBV7-2
j_gene: TRBJ2-3

CDR3aa: CASSRQIRSNEQFF
v_gene: TRBV7-2
j_gene: TRBJ2-1

CDR3aa: CASSYDPTYNEQFF
v_gene: TRBV7-2
j_gene: TRBJ2-1

CDR3aa: CASSLTGEVSEAFF
v_gene: TRBV7-9
j_gene: TRBJ1-1

CDR3aa: CASKIPGPYNNEHFF
v_gene: TRBV12-3/TRBV12-4
j_gene: TRBJ2-1

CDR3aa: CASSLHPQGIYGYTF
v_gene: TRBV28
j_gene: TRBJ1-2

CDR3aa: CASSSRQGQGNTEAFF
v_gene: TRBV7-6
j_gene: TRBJ1-1

CDR3aa: CASSLVANQPKHF
v_gene: TRBV7-2
j_gene: TRBJ1-5

CDR3aa: CASSLWVVESNYGYTF
v_gene: TRBV28
j_gene: TRBJ1-2

CDR3aa: CASSRLAGGQSTDTQYF
v_gene: TRBV12-3/TRBV12-4
j_gene: TRBJ2-3

CDR3aa: CASSTVVGDTYEQYF
v_gene: TRBV28
j_gene: TRBJ2-7